This T cell receptor beta chain derives from a study of T cell changes during pregnancy in multiple sclerosis. Repertoires were generated with immunoSEQ multiplex PCR, while TCRdb's copy carries only in-frame clones and drops some. Among 40,000 to 50,000 clones, under 90% were seen once, and the ten largest hold around 0.7%. The clonotype comes from a female donor with multiple sclerosis, enrolled in a pregnancy study. Sequenced material: CD4+ T cells from peripheral blood mononuclear cells, taken before pregnancy.

CDR3 amino acids: CASSTGGGRPQHF. In DNA form, the CDR3 reads TGTGCCAGTAGTACAGGGGGTGGGCGGCCCCAGCATTTT. The rearrangement joins TRBV19 to TRBJ1-5, with 7 bases identical to TRBD1. The CDR3 sequence is 13 residues long. V lost 4 bases to trimming and J lost 9 bases; unmatched junction nucleotides: 6. The germline V gene encodes CDR1 LNHDA and CDR2 SQIVND (reference sequence).